This T cell receptor beta chain was obtained from a study of T-cell reconstitution after alpha-beta-depleted transplantation in children. Unique molecular identifiers were used in preparing the TCRbeta library. TCRdb reanalysed the PCR reads using MiXCR and keeps one entry per CDR3 protein. The repertoire holds roughly 170,000 distinct CDR3 sequences, with approximately 6.6% as singletons. This CDR3 has 15 residues. From germline, CDR1 is DFQATT and CDR2 SNEGSKA (reference sequence). V was clipped by 3 bases and J by 0 bases, with 13 bases between them. This clonotype was counted ten times or more. The chain uses TRBV20-1 and TRBJ2-3, with D hard to call. The clonotype comes from a human donor who donated a stem cell graft to a child with Wiskott-Aldrich syndrome. Sequences were derived from PBMCs from the stem cell graft donor, sampled from the stem cell graft. As DNA, the CDR3 is TGCAGTGCTAGTAAGCTTAGCCGTAGCACAGATACGCAGTATTTT. As protein: CSASKLSRSTDTQYF.